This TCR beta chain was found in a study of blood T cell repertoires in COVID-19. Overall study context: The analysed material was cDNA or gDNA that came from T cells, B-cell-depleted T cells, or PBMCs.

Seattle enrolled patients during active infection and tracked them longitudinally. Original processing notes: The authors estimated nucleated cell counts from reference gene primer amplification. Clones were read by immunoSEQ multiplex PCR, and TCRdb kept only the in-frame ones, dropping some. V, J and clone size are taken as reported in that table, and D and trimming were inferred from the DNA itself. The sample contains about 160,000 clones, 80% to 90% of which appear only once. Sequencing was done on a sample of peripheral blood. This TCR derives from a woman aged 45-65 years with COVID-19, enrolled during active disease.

This chain's CDR3 is CASSEPKPTSGGGNEQFF. The CDR3 nucleotides are TGTGCCAGCAGTGAACCCAAACCCACTAGCGGGGGGGGAAATGAGCAGTTCTTC. The V and J genes are TRBV6-1 and TRBJ2-1, with TRBD2 matching 13 bases. The germline V gene has CDR1 MNHNS and CDR2 SASEGT. The CDR3 totals 18 residues. Germline trimming cut 2 bases from V and 7 bases from J; bases unmatched to any gene: 11.